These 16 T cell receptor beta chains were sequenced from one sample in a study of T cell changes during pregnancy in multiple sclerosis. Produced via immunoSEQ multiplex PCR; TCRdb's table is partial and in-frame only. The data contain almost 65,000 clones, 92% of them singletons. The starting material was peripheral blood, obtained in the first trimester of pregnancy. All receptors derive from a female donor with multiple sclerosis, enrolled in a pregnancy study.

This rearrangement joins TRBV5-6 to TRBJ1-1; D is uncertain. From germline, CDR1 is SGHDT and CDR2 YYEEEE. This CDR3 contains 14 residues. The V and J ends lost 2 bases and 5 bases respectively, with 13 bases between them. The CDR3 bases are TGTGCCAGCAGCTTTGGGCCCGCAGGAACTGAAGCTTTCTTT. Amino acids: CASSFGPAGTEAFF.

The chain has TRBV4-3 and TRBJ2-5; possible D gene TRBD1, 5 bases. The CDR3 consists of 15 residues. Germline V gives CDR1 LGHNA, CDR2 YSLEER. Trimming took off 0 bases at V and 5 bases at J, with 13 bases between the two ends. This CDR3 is CASSQEWGRVETQYF. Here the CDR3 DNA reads TGCGCCAGCAGCCAAGAGTGGGGCAGGGTTGAGACCCAGTACTTC.

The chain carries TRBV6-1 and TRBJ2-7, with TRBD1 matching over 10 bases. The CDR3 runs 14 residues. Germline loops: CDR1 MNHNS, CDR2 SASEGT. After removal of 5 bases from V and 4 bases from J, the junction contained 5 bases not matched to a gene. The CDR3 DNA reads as TGTGCCAGCAGTAACCGGGACAGGGGTTACGAGCAGTACTTC. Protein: CASSNRDRGYEQYF.

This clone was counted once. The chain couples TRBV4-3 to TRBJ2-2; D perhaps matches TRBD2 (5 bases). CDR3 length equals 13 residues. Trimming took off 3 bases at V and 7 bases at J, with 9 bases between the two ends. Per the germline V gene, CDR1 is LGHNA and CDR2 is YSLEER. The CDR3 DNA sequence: TGCGCCAGCAGCCAGGACTCAAACGGGGAGCTGTTTTTT. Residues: CASSQDSNGELFF.

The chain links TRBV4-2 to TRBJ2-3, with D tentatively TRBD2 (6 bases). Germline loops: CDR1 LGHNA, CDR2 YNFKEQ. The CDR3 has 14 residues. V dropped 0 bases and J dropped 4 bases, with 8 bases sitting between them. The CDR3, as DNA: TGTGCCAGCAGCCAAGATCGGGAGCCAGATACGCAGTATTTT. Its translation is CASSQDREPDTQYF.

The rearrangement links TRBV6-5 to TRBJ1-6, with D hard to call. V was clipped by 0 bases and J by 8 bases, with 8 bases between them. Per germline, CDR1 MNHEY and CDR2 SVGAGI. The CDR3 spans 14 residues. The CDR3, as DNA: TGTGCCAGCAGTTACTCCGGGAAGGATTCACCCCTCCACTTT. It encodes CASSYSGKDSPLHF.

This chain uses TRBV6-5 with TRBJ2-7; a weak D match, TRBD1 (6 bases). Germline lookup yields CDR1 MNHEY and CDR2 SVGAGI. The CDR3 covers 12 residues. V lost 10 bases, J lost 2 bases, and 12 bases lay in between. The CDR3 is CATGQLPYEQYF. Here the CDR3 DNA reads TGTGCCACCGGACAGCTTCCCTACGAGCAGTACTTC.

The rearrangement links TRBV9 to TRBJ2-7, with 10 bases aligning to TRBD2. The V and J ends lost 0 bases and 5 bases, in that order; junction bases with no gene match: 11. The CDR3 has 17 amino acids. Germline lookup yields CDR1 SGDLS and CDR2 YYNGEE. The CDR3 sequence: CASSVGASGSVYDEQYF. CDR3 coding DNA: TGTGCCAGCAGCGTAGGGGCTAGCGGGAGTGTCTACGACGAGCAGTACTTC.

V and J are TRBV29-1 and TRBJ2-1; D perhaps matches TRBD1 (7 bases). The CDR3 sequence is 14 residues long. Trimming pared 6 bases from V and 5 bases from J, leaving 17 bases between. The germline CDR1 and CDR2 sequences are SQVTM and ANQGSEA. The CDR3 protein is CSVPDREDHNEQFF. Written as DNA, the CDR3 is TGCAGCGTCCCCGACAGGGAGGATCACAATGAGCAGTTCTTC.

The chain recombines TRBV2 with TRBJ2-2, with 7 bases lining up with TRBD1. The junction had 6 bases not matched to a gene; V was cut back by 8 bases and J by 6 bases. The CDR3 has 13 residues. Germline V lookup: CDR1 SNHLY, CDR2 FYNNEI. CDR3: CASRRGTAGELFF. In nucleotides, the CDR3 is TGTGCCAGCCGTAGAGGGACAGCCGGGGAGCTGTTTTTT. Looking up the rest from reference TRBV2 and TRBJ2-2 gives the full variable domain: EPEVTQTPSHQVTQMGQEVILRCVPISNHLYFYWYRQILGQKVEFLVSFYNNEISEKSEIFDDQFSVERPDGSNFTLKIRSTKLEDSAMYFCASRRGTAGELFFGEGSRLTVL.

Here the CDR3 DNA reads TGCGCCAGCAGCTTCGGGACAGGGGTGAACACTGAAGCTTTCTTT. As protein: CASSFGTGVNTEAFF. The rearrangement uses TRBV5-1 and TRBJ1-1, with 10 bases fitting TRBD1. This CDR3 spans 15 amino acids. V was clipped by 2 bases and J by 0 bases; unmatched bases: 1. Looked up from germline, CDR1 is SGHRS and CDR2 is YFSETQ.

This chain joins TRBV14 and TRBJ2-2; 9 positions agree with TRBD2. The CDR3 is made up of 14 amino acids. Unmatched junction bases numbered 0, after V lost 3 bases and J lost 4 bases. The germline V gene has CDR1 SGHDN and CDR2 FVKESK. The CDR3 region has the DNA TGTGCCAGCAGCCATAGCGGGAGCACCGGGGAGCTGTTTTTT. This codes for CASSHSGSTGELFF.

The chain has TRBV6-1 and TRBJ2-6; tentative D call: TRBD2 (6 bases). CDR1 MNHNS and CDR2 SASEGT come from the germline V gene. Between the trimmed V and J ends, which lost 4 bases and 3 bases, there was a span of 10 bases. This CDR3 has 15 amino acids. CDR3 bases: TGTGCCAGCAGTGGGAGGGTTGGTGGGGCCAACGTCCTGACTTTC. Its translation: CASSGRVGGANVLTF.

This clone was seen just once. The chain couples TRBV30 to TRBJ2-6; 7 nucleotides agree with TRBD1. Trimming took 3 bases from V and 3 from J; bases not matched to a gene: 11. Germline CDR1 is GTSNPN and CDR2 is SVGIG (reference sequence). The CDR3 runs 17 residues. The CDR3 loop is CAWSPPGRGLGANVLTF. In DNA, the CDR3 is TGTGCCTGGAGCCCCCCCGGAAGGGGGCTTGGGGCCAACGTCCTGACTTTC. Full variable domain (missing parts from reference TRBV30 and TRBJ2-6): SQTIHQWPATLVQPVGSPLSLECTVEGTSNPNLYWYRQAAGRGLQLLFYSVGIGQISSEVPQNLSASRPQDRQFILSSKKLLLSDSGFYLCAWSPPGRGLGANVLTFGAGSRLTVL.

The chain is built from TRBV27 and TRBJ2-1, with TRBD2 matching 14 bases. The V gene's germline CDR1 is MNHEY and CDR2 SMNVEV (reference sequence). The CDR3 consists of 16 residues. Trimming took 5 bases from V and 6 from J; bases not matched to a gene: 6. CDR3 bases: TGTGCCAGCAGTCCTCACGGGACTAGCGGGAGCAATGAGCAGTTCTTC. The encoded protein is CASSPHGTSGSNEQFF.

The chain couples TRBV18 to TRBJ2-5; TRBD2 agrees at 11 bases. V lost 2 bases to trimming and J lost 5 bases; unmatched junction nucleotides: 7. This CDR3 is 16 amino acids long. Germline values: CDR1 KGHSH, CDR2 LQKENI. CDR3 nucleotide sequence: TGTGCCAGCTCACCATCCACTAGCGGGAGTACGGAGACCCAGTACTTC. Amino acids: CASSPSTSGSTETQYF.